These T cell receptor beta chains were read from a single sample in a study of CD8 T cells in Susac syndrome. TCRdb reanalysed the immunoSEQ multiplex PCR reads using MiXCR and keeps one entry per CDR3 protein. Of 180,000 or so distinct CDR3 sequences listed, roughly 94% are singletons. The specimen sequenced was CD4+ T cells from PBMCs. These receptors were obtained from a human donor with Susac syndrome. Each CDR3 is given with its conserved first and last residue. A D gene is named only where the DNA matches it firmly. For some rows the clone size is stated as once, few or many, or as a class when expanded; others skip it.

clone_size	v_call	j_call	d_call	cdr3_nt	cdr3_aa
-	TRBV28	TRBJ2-7	-	TGTGCCAGCAGTGAGCCCTACGAGCAGTACTTC	CASSEPYEQYF
-	TRBV29-1	TRBJ2-1	TRBD2	TGCAGCGTTGAAACGATCGGGTCTAGCGGGTATTTTGAGCAGTTCTTC	CSVETIGSSGYFEQFF
-	TRBV12-3/TRBV12-4	TRBJ2-7	-	TGTGCCAGCAGTTTTAACGGGTTCTCCTACGAGCAGTACTTC	CASSFNGFSYEQYF
-	TRBV7-9	TRBJ1-1	-	TGTGCCAGCAGCTTAGGGAAATTCCTAAAAACTGAAGCTTTCTTT	CASSLGKFLKTEAFF
-	TRBV20-1	TRBJ2-7	-	TGCAGTGCCTCCTTGGCAGGTCACAACGAGCAGTACTTC	CSASLAGHNEQYF
-	TRBV27	TRBJ2-4	-	TGTGCCAGCAGCACTAGAGGAGCCAAAAACATTCAGTACTTC	CASSTRGAKNIQYF
-	TRBV7-9	TRBJ1-5	TRBD1	TGTGCCAGCAGCTTGGGGACAGGGGAGGGACAGCCCCAGCATTTT	CASSLGTGEGQPQHF
-	TRBV28	TRBJ2-1	-	TGTGCCAGCAGTTTATTTTCAGGGCTCCTCGGGACTAATGAGCAGTTCTTC	CASSLFSGLLGTNEQFF
-	TRBV6-5	TRBJ2-5	-	TGTGCCAGCAGTTTGGGGATATCCCAAGAGACCCAGTACTTC	CASSLGISQETQYF
-	TRBV20-1	TRBJ2-3	TRBD2	TGCAGTGCAAAACTAGCGGGAGGCACAGATACGCAGTATTTT	CSAKLAGGTDTQYF
-	TRBV20-1	TRBJ2-7	-	TGCAGTGCTAGAGAAGCTGGCAAAGCCTACGAGCAGTACTTC	CSAREAGKAYEQYF
-	TRBV20-1	TRBJ1-2	TRBD1	TGCAGTGCTAGAGATCGGGCTAGGACAGGACAGGGCTACACCTTC	CSARDRARTGQGYTF
-	TRBV7-2	TRBJ2-5	TRBD1	TGTGCCAGCAGCTTACATGGGACAGGGACCTTTGGGGCCCAGTACTTC	CASSLHGTGTFGAQYF
once	TRBV12-3/TRBV12-4	TRBJ2-7	-	TGTGCCAGCAGTTTAGACCGACGTGGGGAGCAGTACTTC	CASSLDRRGEQYF
-	TRBV5-8	TRBJ2-3	TRBD1	TGTGCCAGCAGCTTCGGACCAGGGACAGGAGATAGAGATACGCAGTATTTT	CASSFGPGTGDRDTQYF
-	TRBV7-9	TRBJ1-2	-	TGTGCCAGCAGCTTGGGTTGGGCCCGGGCCGACTACACCTTC	CASSLGWARADYTF
-	TRBV19	TRBJ1-2	-	TGTGCCAGTAGTATCGACAGCTATGGCTACACCTTC	CASSIDSYGYTF
-	TRBV7-3	TRBJ2-1	TRBD2	TGTGCCAGCAGCCCTAGCGGGGTCCTAAACAATGAGCAGTTCTTC	CASSPSGVLNNEQFF
-	TRBV4-3	TRBJ2-2	-	TGCGCCAGCAGCCAAGATACCAGGGCGTTCGGGGAGCTGTTTTTT	CASSQDTRAFGELFF
-	TRBV10-2	TRBJ2-1	-	TGCGCCAGCACGGCGGGGATTAATTACAATGAGCAGTTCTTC	CASTAGINYNEQFF
-	TRBV9	TRBJ1-2	-	TGTGCCAGCAGCGTAGCAAGAGACAGGAATGGCTACACCTTC	CASSVARDRNGYTF
-	TRBV18	TRBJ2-7	-	TGTGCCAGCTCACCATACATCGAGGGGTCCTACGAGCAGTACTTC	CASSPYIEGSYEQYF
-	TRBV18	TRBJ1-2	-	TGTGCCAGCTCACCGAGCCCGGAGACGTCTAACTATGGCTACACCTTC	CASSPSPETSNYGYTF
few	TRBV11-2	TRBJ2-1	TRBD2	TGTGCCAGCAGTTACACCGGGACTAGCAGCGATGAGCAGTTCTTC	CASSYTGTSSDEQFF
once	TRBV11-2	TRBJ2-5	TRBD1	TGTGCCAGCAGCCTCTGGACAGGGGGCGCGGAGACCCAGTACTTC	CASSLWTGGAETQYF
-	TRBV9	TRBJ2-7	TRBD1	TGTGCCAGCAGCGTAACCCCAGACAGGGGGTACGAGCAGTACTTC	CASSVTPDRGYEQYF
-	TRBV20-1	TRBJ1-1	TRBD1	TGCAGTGCCTACGGGGACAGGGGTAGGACTGAAGCTTTCTTT	CSAYGDRGRTEAFF
-	TRBV30	TRBJ2-2	-	TGTGCCTGGAGTGTCATCACCGGGGAGCTGTTTTTT	CAWSVITGELFF
few	TRBV5-6	TRBJ1-1	-	TGTGCCAGCAGCTTTTCCAACACTGAAGCTTTCTTT	CASSFSNTEAFF
-	TRBV30	TRBJ1-3	-	TGTGCACATTCCAGGGAACCGGGAAACACCATATATTTT	CAHSREPGNTIYF
-	TRBV19	TRBJ1-1	-	TGTGCCAGTAGAGGGACTCCAAGCACTGAAGCTTTCTTT	CASRGTPSTEAFF
-	TRBV28	TRBJ2-2	-	TGTGCCAGCAGTTTATACAGGTCCGGGGAGCTGTTTTTT	CASSLYRSGELFF
-	TRBV3-1	TRBJ2-7	-	TGTGCCAGCAGCCCGTCCCCTCGGACAGCCCTCTACGAGCAGTACTTC	CASSPSPRTALYEQYF
-	TRBV12-3/TRBV12-4	TRBJ2-7	-	TGTGCCAGCAGTTCTAGGGAAGGCTACGAGCAGTACTTC	CASSSREGYEQYF
-	TRBV29-1	TRBJ2-7	-	TGCAGCGTTGTACCGGACACCTCCTACGAGCAGTACTTC	CSVVPDTSYEQYF
-	TRBV20-1	TRBJ2-4	-	TGCAGTGCTAGTGCCGGGTTCGGCAAAAACATTCAGTACTTC	CSASAGFGKNIQYF
-	TRBV6-1	TRBJ2-1	-	TGTGCCAGCAGTGAAAGGGCAGGGGTCAATGAGCAGTTCTTC	CASSERAGVNEQFF
once	TRBV25-1	TRBJ2-3	-	TGTGCCAGCAGTGAATCTGGACGTACAGATACGCAGTATTTT	CASSESGRTDTQYF
-	TRBV7-6	TRBJ2-1	-	TGTGCCAGCACCTCATGGGGCGGAGAGCAGTTCTTC	CASTSWGGEQFF
-	TRBV9	TRBJ2-2	-	TGTGCCAGCAGCGTACGTTTATTGGGGAGGAACACCGGGGAGCTGTTTTTT	CASSVRLLGRNTGELFF
-	TRBV7-2	TRBJ2-5	TRBD2	TGTGCCAGCAGCTTAGCTAGCGGGAGGACCCAGTACTTC	CASSLASGRTQYF
-	TRBV15	TRBJ2-5	-	TGTGCCACCAGCAGCCCTCAAACCAAAGAGACCCAGTACTTC	CATSSPQTKETQYF
-	TRBV28	TRBJ1-2	TRBD1	TGTGCCAGCAGTTTCTCGGACAGGGGTTATGGCTACACCTTC	CASSFSDRGYGYTF
-	TRBV10-3	TRBJ2-5	TRBD1	TGTGCCATCAGAGGACAGGAAGAGACCCAGTACTTC	CAIRGQEETQYF
-	TRBV9	TRBJ1-4	TRBD1	TGTGCCAGCAGCGGTCGGACAGGGGATAATGAAAAACTGTTTTTT	CASSGRTGDNEKLFF
-	TRBV6-2/TRBV6-3	TRBJ1-1	-	TGTGCCAGCAACCGGGGGTGGAACACTGAAGCTTTCTTT	CASNRGWNTEAFF
-	TRBV30	TRBJ1-6	-	TGTGCCTGGAGCCGGGGAGAAAATTCACCCCTCCACTTT	CAWSRGENSPLHF
-	TRBV30	TRBJ2-6	-	TGTGCCTGGAGTATTGGGGGCTTCTCTGGGGCCAACGTCCTGACTTTC	CAWSIGGFSGANVLTF
once	TRBV11-2	TRBJ2-7	TRBD1	TGTGCCAGCAGCCCCGGGACAGGCTCCGAGCAGTACTTC	CASSPGTGSEQYF
-	TRBV14	TRBJ2-7	-	TGTGCCAGCAGCTTAGGGCGGCGGGGCTACGAGCAGTACTTC	CASSLGRRGYEQYF
-	TRBV20-1	TRBJ2-3	-	TGCAGTGTTACCGTTACAGATACGCAGTATTTT	CSVTVTDTQYF
-	TRBV4-1	TRBJ2-1	TRBD2	TGCGCCAGCAGCCAAGACAGCTCGACTAGCACTTTATACAATGAGCAGTTCTTC	CASSQDSSTSTLYNEQFF
-	TRBV19	TRBJ1-1	TRBD1	TGTGCCAGTAAGGGACAGGGGGCGAACACTGAAGCTTTCTTT	CASKGQGANTEAFF
-	TRBV20-1	TRBJ2-3	-	TGCAGTGCCGCCGGAGTGTCCTATAGCACAGATACGCAGTATTTT	CSAAGVSYSTDTQYF
-	TRBV15	TRBJ2-3	-	TGTGCCACCTTATTGGGAGGCACAGATACGCAGTATTTT	CATLLGGTDTQYF
-	TRBV20-1	TRBJ1-2	-	TGCAGTGCTAGAGATCTCGGGGGGCGAGGCTACACCTTC	CSARDLGGRGYTF
-	TRBV10-3	TRBJ2-5	-	TGTGCCATCAGTGAGCGCGGACTACAAGAGACCCAGTACTTC	CAISERGLQETQYF
-	TRBV3-1	TRBJ2-7	TRBD1	TGTGCCAGCAGTCCCCGACAGGGGAGCCACGAGCAGTACTTC	CASSPRQGSHEQYF
-	TRBV3-1	TRBJ1-5	-	TGTGCCAGCGGGAAGAGGGGTGACAATCAGCCCCAGCATTTT	CASGKRGDNQPQHF